The present entry profiles one TCR beta chain with its context. Its antigen is as yet unknown. Every patient was affected by relapse after autologous stem cell transplantation, while exposure to brentuximab vedotin was not uniform. Patients' outcomes at their best amounted to complete response, partial response or progressive disease. CDR1 is LNHNV, CDR2 YYDKDF, per germline (reference sequence). Deletions cut 0 bases from V and 0 bases from J, with 18 bases between. CDR3 length: 18 residues. The data belong to a study of PD-1 blockade in classical Hodgkin lymphoma. Across the study: On a schedule of every 2 weeks, patients received nivolumab 3 mg/kg intravenously.

General study findings and limits: Individuals who commenced nivolumab within less than 1 year of ASCT were excluded. Relapsed/refractory patients reportedly had lower baseline diversity than newly diagnosed patients.

Repertoires were generated with immunoSEQ multiplex PCR, while TCRdb's copy carries only in-frame clones and drops some. The table shows roughly 70,000 clones, with about 70% occurring only once. This sequence was found in a human donor with classical Hodgkin lymphoma. The rearrangement joins TRBV15 to TRBJ2-7, with a tentative D call TRBD2 (5 bases). Sequenced material: peripheral blood mononuclear cells (PBMCs), taken before the second cycle of nivolumab. For the CDR3, the DNA is TGTGCCACCAGCAGAGAAGGAGGTAGCCTTCGGAGCTCCTACGAGCAGTACTTC. Its protein is CATSREGGSLRSSYEQYF.